A single TCR beta chain is shown here with its context. What it binds is unknown. The sample originates from a study of T cell responses to AZD1222 COVID-19 vaccine. Overall study results and limits: There were vaccine-associated CD4 TCRs across spike, dominant at 160-218 and 743-854. Two doses of AZD1222 preceded a rise in Spike-specific TCR breadth and depth.

Generated by immunoSEQ multiplex PCR, the TCRdb table keeps only in-frame clones and is missing some. The data show fewer than 75,000 clones, 75% to 95% seen once. The TCR originated in an adult who received the MenACWY meningococcal vaccine as a control. The sample was peripheral blood, taken 28 days after the second dose of the MenACWY control vaccine.

CDR3 sequence: CASSRRIGTIGSGELFF. The DNA of the CDR3 is TGTGCCAGCTCACGACGGATCGGGACCATAGGGTCCGGGGAGCTGTTTTTT. The J gene is TRBJ2-2, the V gene TRBV18; perhaps D is TRBD1 or TRBD2 (5 bases each). Germline CDR1 and CDR2: KGHSH and LQKENI. This CDR3 is built from 17 residues. V was trimmed by 4 bases and J by 6 bases, leaving 21 bases between them.